This TCR beta chain was recorded in a study of radiotherapy plus CTLA-4 blockade in lung cancer. Study at large: Among patients, about 17% showed objective responses, and roughly 31% had disease control. Study-wide points: Tumor-derived TCR clones expanded in blood after radiotherapy plus ipilimumab.

Focal radiation with ipilimumab CTLA-4 blockade was given to patients with chemo-refractory metastatic non-small-cell lung cancer. Trimming pared 8 bases from V and 5 bases from J, leaving 7 bases between. The CDR3 spans 12 residues. Looked up from germline, CDR1 is LGHNT and CDR2 is FRNRAP. The assay was immunoSEQ multiplex PCR, and TCRdb's table has in-frame clones only and misses some. The data hold about 51,000 clones, with roughly 80% observed a single time. This clone has a single count. Its antigen is undetermined. Sequences were derived from peripheral blood, sampled from a patient treated with radiotherapy plus ipilimumab. The chain combines TRBV12-5 with TRBJ1-6; maybe TRBD1 (6 bases). This TCR derives from a human donor with non-small cell lung cancer who had a complete response to radiotherapy plus ipilimumab. The CDR3, as DNA: TGTGCTAGTAGACAGGATAATTCACCCCTCCACTTT. It is translated as CASRQDNSPLHF.